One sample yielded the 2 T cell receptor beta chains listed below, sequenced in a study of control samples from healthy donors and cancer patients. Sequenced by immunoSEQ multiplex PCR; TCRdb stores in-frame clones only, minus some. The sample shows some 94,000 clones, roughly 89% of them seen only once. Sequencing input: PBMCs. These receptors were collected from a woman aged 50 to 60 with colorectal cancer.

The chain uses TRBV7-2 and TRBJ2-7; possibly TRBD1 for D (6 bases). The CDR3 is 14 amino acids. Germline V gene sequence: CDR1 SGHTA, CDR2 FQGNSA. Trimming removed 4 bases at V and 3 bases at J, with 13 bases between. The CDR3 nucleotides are TGTGCCAGCAGCTCTCAGACAGGAAGCTACGAGCAGTACGTC. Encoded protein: CASSSQTGSYEQYV.

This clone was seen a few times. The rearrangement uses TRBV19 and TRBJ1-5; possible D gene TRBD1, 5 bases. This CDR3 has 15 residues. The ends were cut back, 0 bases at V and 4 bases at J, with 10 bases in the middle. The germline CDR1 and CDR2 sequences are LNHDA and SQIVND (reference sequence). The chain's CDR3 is CASSIDRGENQPQHF. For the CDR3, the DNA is TGTGCCAGTAGTATAGATCGGGGGGAGAATCAGCCCCAGCATTTT.